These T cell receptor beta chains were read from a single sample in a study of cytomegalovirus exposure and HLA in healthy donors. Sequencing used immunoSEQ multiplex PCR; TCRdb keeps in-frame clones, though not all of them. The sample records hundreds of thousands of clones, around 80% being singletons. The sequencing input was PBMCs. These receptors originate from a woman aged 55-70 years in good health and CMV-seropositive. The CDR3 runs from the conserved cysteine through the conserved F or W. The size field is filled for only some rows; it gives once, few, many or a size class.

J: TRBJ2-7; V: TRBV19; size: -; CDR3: CASSIPGGSEQYF
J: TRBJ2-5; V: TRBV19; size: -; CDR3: CASSSDREKTQYF
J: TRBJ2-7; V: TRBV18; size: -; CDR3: CASSPSDPLTEQYF
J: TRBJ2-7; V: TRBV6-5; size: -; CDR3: CASSYSGQGQYF
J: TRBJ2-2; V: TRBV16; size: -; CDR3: CASSQSSRGELFF
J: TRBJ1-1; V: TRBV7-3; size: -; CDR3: CASSSTGFTEAFF
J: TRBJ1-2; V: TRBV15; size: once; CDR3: CATSGRVTELSGYTF
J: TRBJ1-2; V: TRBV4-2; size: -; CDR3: CASSFQGQGVEGYTF
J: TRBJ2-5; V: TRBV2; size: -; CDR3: CASRTGVGEETQYF
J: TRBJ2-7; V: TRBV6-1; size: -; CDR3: CASSGGDRAQYEQYF
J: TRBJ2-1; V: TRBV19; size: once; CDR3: CASSIQVSHNEQFF
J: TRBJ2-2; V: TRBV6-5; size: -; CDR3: CASRPGGAGTGELFF
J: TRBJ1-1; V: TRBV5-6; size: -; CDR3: CASSTSGTGEAFF
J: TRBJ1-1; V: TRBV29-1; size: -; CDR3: CSVEMGTGATEAFF
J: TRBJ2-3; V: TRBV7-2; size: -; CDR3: CASSLASGSGSSFF
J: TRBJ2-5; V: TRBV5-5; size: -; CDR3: CASSLGLAGVETQYF
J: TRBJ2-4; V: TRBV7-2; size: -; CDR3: CASSLERLVSPKNIQYF
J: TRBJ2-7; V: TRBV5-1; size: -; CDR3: CASSLAIMGQSSYEQYF
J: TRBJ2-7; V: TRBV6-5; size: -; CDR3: CASSALPYSSYEQYF
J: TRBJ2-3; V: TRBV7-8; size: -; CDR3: CASSAVRDRGADTQYF
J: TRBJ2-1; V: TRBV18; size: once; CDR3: CASSPGLSTGYEQFF
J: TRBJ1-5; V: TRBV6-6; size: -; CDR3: CASSYSRFGGDQPQHF